This T cell receptor (beta chain) emerged from a study of PD-L1 blockade in urothelial cancer. Sample time point: pretreatment peripheral blood. The sample holds a few counts of this clone. Compared with germline, one end of the junction differs, possibly owing to a read error. CDR3 length equals 13 residues. Per the germline V gene, CDR1 is SSHAT and CDR2 is FNYEAQ (reference sequence). A spike-in of synthetic TCR analog templates was added to each PCR. Only in-frame clones appear in the TCRdb table, and some are missing; sequencing was by immunoSEQ multiplex PCR. In the table there are around 68,000 clones, roughly four fifths of which are singletons.

The V and J genes are TRBV7-7 and TRBJ2-7; 8 bases are a match to TRBD1. This receptor was obtained from a man aged 70 or older with urothelial cancer. Sequencing was performed on PBMCs, taken around atezolizumab (anti-PD-L1) treatment. CDR3 DNA: TGTGCTAGCAGCTTAGACAGGGGTTACGAGCAGTACTTC. It encodes CASSLDRGYEQYF.